One and the same sample provided the 6 T cell receptor beta chains below, sequenced in a study of blood T cell repertoires in COVID-19. TCRdb's table, derived via immunoSEQ multiplex PCR, lists solely in-frame clones and lacks some. This table holds a few hundred thousand clones, roughly 90% found once. The source material was peripheral blood. These receptors originate from a man younger than 30 who had recovered from COVID-19.

The V and J genes are TRBV30 and TRBJ1-4; D is perhaps TRBD1 (6 bases). The germline gives CDR1 GTSNPN, CDR2 SVGIG (reference sequence). Trimming removed 8 bases from V and 10 bases from J, with 26 bases in between. CDR3 length: 15 amino acids. CDR3 loop: CAVPPTGTSLGKLFF. The CDR3 coding sequence is TGTGCCGTACCTCCTACCGGGACATCCCTTGGAAAACTGTTTTTT.

This clone has just one count. The chain recombines TRBV7-9 with TRBJ1-6, with 9 bases fitting TRBD1. The germline gives CDR1 SEHNR, CDR2 FQNEAQ (reference sequence). The ends lost 4 bases at V and 10 bases at J; junction bases unmatched: 5. This CDR3 contains 14 residues. In DNA, the CDR3 is TGTGCCAGCAGCTCTACAGGGGGCCGGTCACCCCTCCACTTT. Translating it yields CASSSTGGRSPLHF.

The chain joins TRBV13 to TRBJ1-3, with 8 bases aligning to TRBD1. Germline assignment: CDR1 PRHDT and CDR2 FYEKMQ (reference sequence). V lost 3 bases, J lost 0 bases, and 10 bases stayed unmatched. The CDR3 has 18 residues. CDR3 loop: CASSFYSGTGFSGNTIYF. The DNA of the CDR3 is TGTGCCAGCAGCTTCTACTCCGGGACAGGCTTCTCTGGAAACACCATATATTTT.

This clone was detected only once. The chain carries TRBV5-1 and TRBJ1-5; tentative D call: TRBD1 (5 bases). The V gene lost 4 bases and the J gene lost 0 bases, with 14 bases spanning the gap. Looked up from germline, CDR1 is SGHRS and CDR2 is YFSETQ. This CDR3 contains 16 residues. As DNA, the CDR3 is TGCGCCAGCAGCATTGACCCAGGGAATAGCAATCAGCCCCAGCATTTT. Translation: CASSIDPGNSNQPQHF.

This clone was recorded once. The chain combines TRBV5-5 with TRBJ1-1; tentative D call: TRBD1 (5 bases). Trimming left V 4 bases short and J 1 base short, with 8 bases between. The CDR3 length is 13 residues. Germline CDR1 SGHKS, CDR2 YYEKEE (reference sequence). For the CDR3, the DNA is TGTGCCAGCAGCCCGACAGCGAACACTGAAGCTTTCTTT. This gives the protein CASSPTANTEAFF. Full variable domain (remainder filled in from reference TRBV5-5 and TRBJ1-1): DAGVTQSPTHLIKTRGQQVTLRCSPISGHKSVSWYQQVLGQGPQFIFQYYEKEERGRGNFPDRFSARQFPNYSSELNVNALLLGDSALYLCASSPTANTEAFFGQGTRLTVV.

This clone is a singleton in its sample. V gene TRBV15 combines with J gene TRBJ1-1; 8 positions match TRBD1. CDR3 size: 17 residues. The V gene's germline CDR1 is LNHNV and CDR2 YYDKDF (reference sequence). V was clipped by 0 bases and J by 1 base; unmatched bases: 7. CDR3 nucleotides: TGTGCCACCAGCAGAGAGGTCCCTGACAGGGGGAACACTGAAGCTTTCTTT. Translated: CATSREVPDRGNTEAFF.